This TCR beta chain is drawn from a study of T cells in Graves' hyperthyroidism and ophthalmopathy (dated by TCRdb to the late 2010s). About the full investigation: Peripheral blood was sampled at the time of initial diagnosis, prior to any treatment. Prospective prediction of ophthalmopathy was tested in an independent validation cohort of 18 hyperthyroidism patients and around 16 patients who later progressed to ophthalmopathy. To identify distinguishing TCR V-J signatures, a discovery cohort of 90 to 100 patients was used, comprising 43 with Graves' ophthalmopathy and some 57 with stable Graves' hyperthyroidism. The roughly 90 discovery patients were divided at random into training and test sets in a 7:3 ratio. In addition, the study compared T-cell repertoires in thyroid tissue and in blood from over 5 Graves' hyperthyroidism patients. According to the paper, TCR Vbeta CDR3 sequencing was carried out on 135 peripheral blood samples, which came from 40 to 45 ophthalmopathy, fewer than 80 hyperthyroidism and roughly 17 progressor patients. After sampling, hyperthyroidism patients received methimazole starting at 30 mg daily, and ophthalmopathy patients received high-dose intravenous methylprednisolone.

Turning to this clonotype: Its antigen is currently not known. A much larger clone lies a single base off, so this may be a read error.

Graves' hyperthyroidism was defined as stable when no progression to ophthalmopathy occurred over 18 months of follow-up. Hyperthyroidism patients were aged 18 to 65 years and newly diagnosed, with disease duration of less than 2 months. Any patient with an uncontrolled infection, another autoimmune disease, pregnancy or lactation was excluded. Diagnoses were established on the basis of clinical symptoms, serum thyroxine and TRAb, thyroid ultrasound, and orbital computed tomography. PBMCs were separated from about 10 ml of fresh peripheral blood using Ficoll-Paque density gradient centrifugation. Total RNA was extracted with Trizol reagent, and quality was checked on an Agilent 2100 Bioanalyzer. Results and caveats for the whole study, not just this receptor: A model built on a 13 V-J signature distinguished ophthalmopathy from stable hyperthyroidism, reaching approximately 89% sensitivity and 81.08% specificity in cross-validation and 80%/75% in testing. During validation, the model predicted progression to ophthalmopathy a median of approximately six months ahead of onset, with 60% to 71% sensitivity and 72.22% specificity. Most expanded thyroid clonotypes (frequency above 0.001) were also found in blood, which suggests that blood repertoires may mirror thyroid immune responses. No statistical method was used to set the sample size in advance, and investigators knew the group allocation.

V and J lose 5 bases and 3 bases, and a span of 14 bases separates them. The CDR3, cysteine through phenylalanine, is 14 amino acids long. Only the CDR3 DNA stays, 42 bases, in frame from base 1. CDR1 and CDR2 are drawn from the germline V gene (reference sequence): MNHEY, SMNVEV. Amplification of TCR beta CDR3 regions was carried out from RNA transcripts. The TCR CDR3 was subjected to a first round of RT-PCR using the HTBI primer set and the Qiagen OneStep RT-PCR kit. A second multiplex PCR round built the libraries, followed by size selection and purification. Sequencing of the libraries was done on an Illumina HiSeq2000 using paired-end 100 bp reads. Under the source paper's analysis protocol: SOAPnuke was used to process the raw data, with reads discarded if the reads contained adapters or uncalled bases, had a mean Phred below 15, or lacked an exact constant-primer or identifier match. COPE v1.2.5 was used to merge the high-quality paired reads, and each unique nucleotide sequence was defined as a clonotype. Clonotypes were aligned to IMGT TRBV, TRBD and TRBJ reference segments using MiTCR v1.1. Analysis was restricted to V-J combinations with a frequency above 0.0001, which covered roughly 99% of repertoires. The TCS score was defined as the ratio of F50 (clonal expansion) to E x V (chaos), calculated using BLOSUM62-based TCRdist between CDR3 peptides within each V-J. Welch's t-statistics and random forest reduced 500 to 650 V-J features to some 14, which were used in a naive Bayes classifier (R e1071). TCRdb reprocessed the public reads (quality trimming at Q25 with fastp, clone calling with MiXCR) and kept in-frame beta chains. For every CDR3 protein sequence, its rows merge into one entry that carries the most common genes and DNA. The V and J calls and clone size are TCRdb's, not the authors'. The sample table holds hundreds of thousands of distinct CDR3 sequences, of which 14% were seen once. The ten largest clones represent just under 25% of the sample.

The receptor was derived from a woman in her twenties or thirties with Graves' hyperthyroidism. Recombination linked TRBV27 to TRBJ2-7; the D segment could be TRBD2, given 6 matching bases. Sequencing input: blood. The sequence in DNA is TGTGCCAGCAGTACCTCGACTAGTGTCTACGAGCAGTACTTC. This gives the protein CASSTSTSVYEQYF.